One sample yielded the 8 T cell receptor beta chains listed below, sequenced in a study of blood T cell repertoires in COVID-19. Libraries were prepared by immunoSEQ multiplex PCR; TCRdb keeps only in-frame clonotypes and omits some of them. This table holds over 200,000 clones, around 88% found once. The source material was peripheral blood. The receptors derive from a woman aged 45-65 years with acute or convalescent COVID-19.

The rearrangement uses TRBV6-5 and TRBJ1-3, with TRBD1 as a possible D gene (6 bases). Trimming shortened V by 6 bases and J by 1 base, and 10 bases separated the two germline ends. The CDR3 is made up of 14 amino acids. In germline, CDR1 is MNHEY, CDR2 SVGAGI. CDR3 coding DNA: TGTGCCAGCAGCTTACAGGGTTCTGGAAACACCATATATTTT. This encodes CASSLQGSGNTIYF.

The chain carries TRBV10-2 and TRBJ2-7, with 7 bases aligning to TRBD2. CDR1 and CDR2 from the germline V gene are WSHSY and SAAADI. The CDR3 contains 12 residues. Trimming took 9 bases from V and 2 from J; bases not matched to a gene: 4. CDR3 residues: CASWGGAYEQYF. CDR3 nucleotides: TGCGCCAGTTGGGGGGGGGCCTACGAGCAGTACTTC.

The CDR3 reads CASSLGLAGNTGELFF. CDR3 bases: TGTGCCAGCAGCTTGGGACTAGCGGGTAACACCGGGGAGCTGTTTTTT. V is TRBV11-2 and J is TRBJ2-2, with 12 bases lining up with TRBD2. The germline V gene has CDR1 SGHAT and CDR2 FQNNGV. Germline trimming cut 3 bases from V and 2 bases from J; bases unmatched to any gene: 1. The CDR3 is made up of 16 amino acids.

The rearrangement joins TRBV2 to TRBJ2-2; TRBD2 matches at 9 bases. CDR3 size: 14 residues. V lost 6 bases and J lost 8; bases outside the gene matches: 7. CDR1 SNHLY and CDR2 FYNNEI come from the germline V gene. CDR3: CASSQLAGGGELFF. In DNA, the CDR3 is TGTGCCAGCAGCCAACTAGCGGGCGGAGGGGAGCTGTTTTTT. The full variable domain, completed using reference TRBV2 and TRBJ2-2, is EPEVTQTPSHQVTQMGQEVILRCVPISNHLYFYWYRQILGQKVEFLVSFYNNEISEKSEIFDDQFSVERPDGSNFTLKIRSTKLEDSAMYFCASSQLAGGGELFFGEGSRLTVL.

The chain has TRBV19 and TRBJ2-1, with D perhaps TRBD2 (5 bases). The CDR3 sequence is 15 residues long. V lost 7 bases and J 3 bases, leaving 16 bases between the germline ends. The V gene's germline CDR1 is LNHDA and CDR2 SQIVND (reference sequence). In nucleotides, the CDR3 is TGTGCCAGTAAGAAGGCCGCGGGCGGCTACAATGAGCAGTTCTTC. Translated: CASKKAAGGYNEQFF. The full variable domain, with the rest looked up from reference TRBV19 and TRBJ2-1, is DGGITQSPKYLFRKEGQNVTLSCEQNLNHDAMYWYRQDPGQGLRLIYYSQIVNDFQKGDIAEGYSVSREKKESFPLTVTSAQKNPTAFYLCASKKAAGGYNEQFFGPGTRLTVL.

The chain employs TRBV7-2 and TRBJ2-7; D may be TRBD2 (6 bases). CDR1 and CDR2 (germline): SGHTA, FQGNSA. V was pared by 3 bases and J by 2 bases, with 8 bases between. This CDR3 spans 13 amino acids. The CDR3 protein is CASSFAGTYEQYF. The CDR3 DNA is TGTGCCAGCAGCTTCGCGGGGACCTACGAGCAGTACTTC.

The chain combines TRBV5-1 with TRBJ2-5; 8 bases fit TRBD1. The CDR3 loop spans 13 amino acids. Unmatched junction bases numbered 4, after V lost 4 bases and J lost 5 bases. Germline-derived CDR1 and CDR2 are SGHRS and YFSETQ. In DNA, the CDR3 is TGCGCCAGCAGCACCGACAGGGGCGAGACCCAGTACTTC. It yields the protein CASSTDRGETQYF.

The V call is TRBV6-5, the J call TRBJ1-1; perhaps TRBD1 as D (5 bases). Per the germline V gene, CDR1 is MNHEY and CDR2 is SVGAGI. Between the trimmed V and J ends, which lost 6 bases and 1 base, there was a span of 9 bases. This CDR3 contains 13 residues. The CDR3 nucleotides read TGTGCCAGCAGAGGGACTTCGAACACTGAAGCTTTCTTT. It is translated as CASRGTSNTEAFF.